This record concerns one T cell receptor beta chain sequence. With V trimmed by 2 bases and J by 7 bases, 10 bases remained unmatched. The CDR3 runs 17 residues. CDR1 is SEHNR and CDR2 is FQNEAQ in the germline V gene (reference sequence). The sample originates from a study of T cell responses to AZD1222 COVID-19 vaccine. Sequencing was performed with immunoSEQ multiplex PCR; in TCRdb, only in-frame clones are kept and a portion is missing. The repertoire includes 85,000 to 100,000 clones, roughly 92% of them detected once, and roughly an eighth sits in the top ten. V gene TRBV7-9 combines with J gene TRBJ2-2, with 10 bases matching TRBD2. The sequencing used peripheral blood, collected on day 0 of AZD1222 vaccination. This receptor was obtained from an adult in good health. The chain's CDR3 is CASSLLAGVTTGGELFF. CDR3 nucleotides: TGTGCCAGCAGCTTACTAGCGGGAGTAACTACGGGCGGGGAGCTGTTTTTT.